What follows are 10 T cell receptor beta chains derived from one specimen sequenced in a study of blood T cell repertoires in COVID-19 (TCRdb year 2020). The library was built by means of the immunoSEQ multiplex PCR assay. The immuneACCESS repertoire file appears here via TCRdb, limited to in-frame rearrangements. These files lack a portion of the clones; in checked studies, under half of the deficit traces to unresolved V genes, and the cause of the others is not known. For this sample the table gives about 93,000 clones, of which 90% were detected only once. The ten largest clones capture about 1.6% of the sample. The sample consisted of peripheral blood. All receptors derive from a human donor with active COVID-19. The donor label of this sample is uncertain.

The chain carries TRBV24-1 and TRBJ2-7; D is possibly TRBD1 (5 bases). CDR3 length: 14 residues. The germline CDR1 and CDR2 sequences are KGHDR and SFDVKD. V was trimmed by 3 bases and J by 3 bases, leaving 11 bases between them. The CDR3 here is CATSDRLDSYEQYF. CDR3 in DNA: TGTGCCACCAGTGATCGACTCGACAGCTACGAGCAGTACTTC.

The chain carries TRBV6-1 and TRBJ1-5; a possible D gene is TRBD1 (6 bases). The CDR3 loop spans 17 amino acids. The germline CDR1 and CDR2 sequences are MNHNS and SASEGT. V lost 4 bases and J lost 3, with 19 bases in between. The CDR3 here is CASSGRLGTGSNQPQHF. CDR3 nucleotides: TGTGCCAGCAGTGGCCGATTGGGAACAGGGTCCAATCAGCCCCAGCATTTT.

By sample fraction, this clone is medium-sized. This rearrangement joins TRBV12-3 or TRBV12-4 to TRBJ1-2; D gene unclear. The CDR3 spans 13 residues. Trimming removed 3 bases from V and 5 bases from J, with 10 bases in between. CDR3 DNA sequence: TGTGCCAGCAGTTTCTTACAGCCATATGGCTACACCTTC. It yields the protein CASSFLQPYGYTF.

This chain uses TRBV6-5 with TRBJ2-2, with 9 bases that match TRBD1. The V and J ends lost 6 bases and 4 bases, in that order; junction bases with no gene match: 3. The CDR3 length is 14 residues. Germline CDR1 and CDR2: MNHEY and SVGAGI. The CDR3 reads CASSKTGGTGELFF. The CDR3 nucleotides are TGTGCCAGCAGCAAGACAGGGGGCACCGGGGAGCTGTTTTTT.

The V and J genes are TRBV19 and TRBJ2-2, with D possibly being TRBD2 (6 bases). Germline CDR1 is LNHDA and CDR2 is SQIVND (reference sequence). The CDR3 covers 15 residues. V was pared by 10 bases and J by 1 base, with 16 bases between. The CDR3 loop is CATYYMGGNTGELFF. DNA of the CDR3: TGTGCCACCTACTACATGGGAGGGAACACCGGGGAGCTGTTTTTT.

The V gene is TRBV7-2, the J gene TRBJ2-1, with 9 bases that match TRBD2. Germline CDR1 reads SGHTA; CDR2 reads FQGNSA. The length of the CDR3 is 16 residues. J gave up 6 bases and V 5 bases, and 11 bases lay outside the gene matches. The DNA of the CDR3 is TGTGCCAGCAGCCACCTCAAGCGGGGGGCCCCCAATGAGCAGTTCTTC. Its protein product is CASSHLKRGAPNEQFF.

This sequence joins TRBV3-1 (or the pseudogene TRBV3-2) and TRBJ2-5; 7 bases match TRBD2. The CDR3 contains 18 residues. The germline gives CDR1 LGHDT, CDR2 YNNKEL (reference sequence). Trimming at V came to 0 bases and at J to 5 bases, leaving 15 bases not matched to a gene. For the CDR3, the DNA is TGTGCCAGCAGCCAAGAGCAACCCCGACTAGCACGCCATGAGACCCAGTACTTC. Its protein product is CASSQEQPRLARHETQYF.

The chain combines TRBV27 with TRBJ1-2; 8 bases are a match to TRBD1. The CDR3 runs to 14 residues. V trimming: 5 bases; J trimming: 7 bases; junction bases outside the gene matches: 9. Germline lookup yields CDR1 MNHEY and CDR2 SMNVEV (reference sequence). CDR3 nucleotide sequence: TGTGCCAGCAGTGCGGACAGGGAAGTGGGTGGCTACACCTTC. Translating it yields CASSADREVGGYTF.

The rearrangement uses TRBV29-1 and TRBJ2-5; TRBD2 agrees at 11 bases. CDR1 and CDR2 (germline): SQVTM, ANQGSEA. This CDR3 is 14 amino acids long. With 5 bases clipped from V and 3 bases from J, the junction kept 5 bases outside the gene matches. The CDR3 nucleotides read TGCAGCGTTACGCTAGCGGGGGGAAAAGAGACCCAGTACTTC. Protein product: CSVTLAGGKETQYF.

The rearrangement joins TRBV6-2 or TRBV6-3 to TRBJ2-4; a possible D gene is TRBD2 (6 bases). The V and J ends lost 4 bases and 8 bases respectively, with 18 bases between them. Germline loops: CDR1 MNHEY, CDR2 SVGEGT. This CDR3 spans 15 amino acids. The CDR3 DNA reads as TGTGCCAGCAGTTCCCATGGGGGGTCCAGGGACATTCAGTACTTC. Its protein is CASSSHGGSRDIQYF.